This T cell receptor beta chain emerged from a study of CD8+CD57+ T cells in acquired aplastic anemia. Notes on the study in general: For CD8+ Simpson's diversity, patients and controls showed no significant difference. Overlap between patients and controls comprised roughly 28 CD8+ CDR3 sequences.

It was genomic DNA that served as the template for profiling TCR beta VDJ and CDR3. In TCRdb, the reads were re-called with MiXCR into one record per CDR3 protein. The sample records around 150,000 distinct CDR3 sequences, around two fifths being singletons. As for this clonotype: Its antigen remains unknown.

The CDR3 consists of 14 residues. Germline CDR1 is LNHNV and CDR2 is YYDKDF (reference sequence). V was clipped by 7 bases and J by 0 bases, with 12 bases between them. The TCR comes from a human donor in good health, serving as a control. The source material was sorted CD4+, CD8+, or CD8+CD57+ T cells (not recorded which) from PBMCs. The gene calls are TRBV15 and TRBJ1-1; D remains unclear. CDR3: CATTPVGVNTEAFF. DNA for the CDR3: TGTGCCACCACCCCCGTGGGCGTGAACACTGAAGCTTTCTTT.